Sequencing of this T cell receptor (beta chain) was carried out in a study of T cells after posttransplantation cyclophosphamide. Profiling relied on immunoSEQ multiplex PCR, and the TCRdb table lists in-frame clones only, not all of them. This sample has 25,000 to 35,000 clones, each found more than once. Peripheral blood was collected from the related graft donor on the marrow donation day. Germline V gene lookup returns CDR1 MNHEY and CDR2 SMNVEV (reference sequence). The CDR3 totals 16 residues. V lost 3 bases and J lost 1; bases outside the gene matches: 8. This clone occurred many times. What it binds is unknown. Study results and caveats: After PTCy, TRB diversity resembled that of CNI/methotrexate controls.

The TCR comes from a woman aged 60 to 75 in good health, CMV-negative, and a related stem cell transplant donor. The chain links TRBV27 to TRBJ1-1; 7 positions match TRBD1. Input material: PBMCs. CDR3 amino acids: CASSFFVTGKNTEAFF. The CDR3 DNA follows: TGTGCCAGCAGTTTTTTCGTGACAGGGAAGAACACTGAAGCTTTCTTT.